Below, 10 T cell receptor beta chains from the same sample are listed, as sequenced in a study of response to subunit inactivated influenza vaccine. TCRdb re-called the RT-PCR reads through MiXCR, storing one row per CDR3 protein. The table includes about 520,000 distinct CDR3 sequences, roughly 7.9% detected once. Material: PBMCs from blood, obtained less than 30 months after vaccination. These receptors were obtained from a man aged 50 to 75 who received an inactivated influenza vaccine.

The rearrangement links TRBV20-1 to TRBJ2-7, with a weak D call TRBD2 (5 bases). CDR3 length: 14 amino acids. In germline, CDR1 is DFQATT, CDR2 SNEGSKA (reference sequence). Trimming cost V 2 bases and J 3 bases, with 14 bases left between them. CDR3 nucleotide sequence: TGCAGTGCTAGACAAAGCGGCCTGGGCTACGAGCAGTACTTC. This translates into CSARQSGLGYEQYF.

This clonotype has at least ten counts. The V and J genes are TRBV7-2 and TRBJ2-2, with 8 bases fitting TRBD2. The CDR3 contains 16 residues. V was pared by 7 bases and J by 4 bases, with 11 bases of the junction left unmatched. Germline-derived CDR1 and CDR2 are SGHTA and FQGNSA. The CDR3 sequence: CASKFGGGRGTGELFF. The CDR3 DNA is TGTGCCAGCAAATTCGGCGGGGGGCGAGGCACCGGGGAGCTGTTTTTT.

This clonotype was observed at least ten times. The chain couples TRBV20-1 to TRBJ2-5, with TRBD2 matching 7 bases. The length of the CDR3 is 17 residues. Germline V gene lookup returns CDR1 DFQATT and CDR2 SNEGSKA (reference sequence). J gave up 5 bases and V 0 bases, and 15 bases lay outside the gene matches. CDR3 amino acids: CSAREPGGGGRRETQYF. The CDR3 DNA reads TGCAGTGCTAGAGAGCCTGGGGGTGGCGGGAGAAGGGAGACCCAGTACTTC.

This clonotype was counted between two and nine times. Here the CDR3 DNA reads TGTGCCAGCAGCGAACGCGCGGGACTAGCGGGGGCTAATGAGCAGTTCTTC. Amino acids: CASSERAGLAGANEQFF. The chain joins TRBV2 to TRBJ2-1; 14 nucleotides line up with TRBD2. The CDR3 covers 17 residues. The germline V gene has CDR1 SNHLY and CDR2 FYNNEI. V dropped 6 bases and J dropped 7; count of bases not matched to a gene: 11.

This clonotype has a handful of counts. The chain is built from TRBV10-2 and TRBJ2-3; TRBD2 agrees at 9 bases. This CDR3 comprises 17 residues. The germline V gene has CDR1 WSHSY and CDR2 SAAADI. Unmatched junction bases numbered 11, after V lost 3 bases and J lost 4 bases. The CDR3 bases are TGCGCCAGCAGTGATAATGTAGCGGGAGCGGGGGCAGATACGCAGTATTTT. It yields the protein CASSDNVAGAGADTQYF.

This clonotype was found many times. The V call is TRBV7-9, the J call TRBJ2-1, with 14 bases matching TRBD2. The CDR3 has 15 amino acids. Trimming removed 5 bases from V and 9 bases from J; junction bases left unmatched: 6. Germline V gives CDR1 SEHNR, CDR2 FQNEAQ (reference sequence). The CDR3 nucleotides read TGTGCCAGCAGCCCCGGGACTAGCGGGAGAATTGAGCAGTTCTTC. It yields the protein CASSPGTSGRIEQFF.

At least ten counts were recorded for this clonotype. Written as DNA, the CDR3 is TGTGCCAGCAGCTTGGCCCGACAGGGTAGCGAAAAACTGTTTTTT. Its protein product is CASSLARQGSEKLFF. The rearrangement links TRBV5-5 to TRBJ1-4, with TRBD1 matching 7 bases. CDR3 size: 15 residues. CDR1 SGHKS and CDR2 YYEKEE come from the germline V gene (reference sequence). V lost 0 bases, J lost 8 bases, and 7 bases stayed unmatched. Full variable domain (missing parts from reference TRBV5-5 and TRBJ1-4): DAGVTQSPTHLIKTRGQQVTLRCSPISGHKSVSWYQQVLGQGPQFIFQYYEKEERGRGNFPDRFSARQFPNYSSELNVNALLLGDSALYLCASSLARQGSEKLFFGSGTQLSVL.

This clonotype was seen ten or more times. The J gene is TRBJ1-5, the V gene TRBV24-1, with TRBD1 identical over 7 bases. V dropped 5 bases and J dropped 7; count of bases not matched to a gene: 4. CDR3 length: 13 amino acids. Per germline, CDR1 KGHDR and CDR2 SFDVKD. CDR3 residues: CATSGDRTQPQHF. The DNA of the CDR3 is TGTGCCACCAGTGGGGACAGAACCCAGCCCCAGCATTTT.

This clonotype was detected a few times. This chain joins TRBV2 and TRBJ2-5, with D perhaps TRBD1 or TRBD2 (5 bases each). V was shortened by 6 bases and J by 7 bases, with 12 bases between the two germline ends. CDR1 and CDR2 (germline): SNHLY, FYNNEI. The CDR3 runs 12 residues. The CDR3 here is CASRRGSGTQYF. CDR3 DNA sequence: TGTGCCAGCAGACGGGGCTCGGGGACCCAGTACTTC. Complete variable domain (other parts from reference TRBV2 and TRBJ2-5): EPEVTQTPSHQVTQMGQEVILRCVPISNHLYFYWYRQILGQKVEFLVSFYNNEISEKSEIFDDQFSVERPDGSNFTLKIRSTKLEDSAMYFCASRRGSGTQYFGPGTRLLVL.

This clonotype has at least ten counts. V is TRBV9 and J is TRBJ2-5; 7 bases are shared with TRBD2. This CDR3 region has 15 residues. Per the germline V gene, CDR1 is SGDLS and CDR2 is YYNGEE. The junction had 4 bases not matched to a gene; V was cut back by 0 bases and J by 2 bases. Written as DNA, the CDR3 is TGTGCCAGCAGCGTAGATCGGGGGGAGCAAGAGACCCAGTACTTC. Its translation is CASSVDRGEQETQYF.